The source of this TCR beta chain is a study of cytomegalovirus exposure and HLA in healthy donors. Study background: Among the approximately 400 donors who were genotyped, around 77% fell in the genetic ancestry cluster that is associated with self-reported Caucasian donors. General study results and limits: Later on, analysis showed that most CMV-associated TCR beta chains appeared to be HLA-restricted. Most TCR sequences proved rare, with some public TCRs found in many donors.

The PCR had 60 Vbeta and 13 Jbeta primers. TCRdb keeps only in-frame clones here, not all; method: immunoSEQ multiplex PCR. Of 250,000 to 350,000 clones in the sample, approximately 80% were seen once. For this clone: Its target is unknown.

Germline V lookup: CDR1 MDHEN, CDR2 SYDVKM. Trimming shortened V by 7 bases and J by 0 bases, and 10 bases separated the two germline ends. The CDR3 consists of 15 residues. Sample: PBMCs. The receptor's source is a girl aged 2-10 years in good health and CMV-seronegative. This chain links TRBV28 with TRBJ2-6, with a tentative D call TRBD2 (5 bases). The CDR3 is CASMRADSGANVLTF. The DNA for the CDR3 is TGTGCCAGCATGAGAGCGGACTCTGGGGCCAACGTCCTGACTTTC.